These 3 T cell receptor beta chains share one sample of origin, sequenced in a study of radiation and T cells in renal cell carcinoma. Regarding time point: baseline pretreatment blood. Treatment specified: 15 Gy SBRT to primary tumor, nephrectomy 4 weeks later. This table comes from immunoSEQ multiplex PCR, and its TCRdb copy is limited to in-frame clones, with some not included. The sample includes 130,000 to 150,000 clones, around nine tenths of them seen just once. The specimen comprised blood, sampled from a patient whose treatment included radiotherapy and nephrectomy. The source is a woman aged 45-65 years with renal cell carcinoma.

This chain connects TRBV7-3 to TRBJ1-1; a weak D match, TRBD1 (6 bases). Per germline, CDR1 SGHTA and CDR2 FQGTGA. The V and J ends lost 4 bases and 11 bases respectively, with 14 bases between them. The CDR3 loop spans 12 amino acids. CDR3 in amino acids: CASSYPGGLAFF. CDR3 DNA: TGTGCCAGCAGCTACCCCGGGGGGCTGGCTTTCTTT.

V and J are TRBV19 and TRBJ2-3; tentatively, D is TRBD2 (6 bases). This CDR3 is built from 16 residues. Trimming took 0 bases from V and 2 from J, leaving 12 bases between them. Germline V CDR1 and CDR2: LNHDA, SQIVND (reference sequence). CDR3 DNA: TGTGCCAGTAGTATAGATCCGTCGGGACTCACAGATACGCAGTATTTT. Residues: CASSIDPSGLTDTQYF.

The chain carries TRBV12-5 and TRBJ1-4, with a tentative D call TRBD1 (6 bases). The CDR3 sequence is 19 residues long. The ends were cut back, 0 bases at V and 6 bases at J, with 23 bases in the middle. The V gene's germline CDR1 is LGHNT and CDR2 FRNRAP. The CDR3 region is CASGLVQRDTLQKDEKLFF. CDR3 nucleotide sequence: TGTGCTAGTGGTTTGGTACAGAGGGACACCCTACAAAAGGATGAAAAACTGTTTTTT.